This T cell receptor (beta chain) is drawn from a study of blood T cell repertoires in COVID-19. Looking at the study overall: PBMCs, B-cell-depleted T cells, or T cells provided the cDNA or gDNA that made up the material.

Study members were between 18 and 89 years old and lived in 25 or so US regions. Participant-given clinical history determined each cohort assignment. Using immunoSEQ multiplex PCR, the repertoire was profiled, and TCRdb retains in-frame clones only, with some absent. The sample holds roughly 160,000 clones, 84% seen once. Germline trimming cut 1 base from V and 0 bases from J; bases unmatched to any gene: 11. The V gene's germline CDR1 is SGHVS and CDR2 FQNEAQ. This CDR3 region has 19 residues. The source is a man between 50 and 59 years old who had recovered from COVID-19. Sequencing was done on a sample of PBMCs or T cells enriched from blood (not recorded which). The chain links TRBV7-8 to TRBJ1-5; 8 positions agree with TRBD1. The CDR3 here is CASSLDLGTGVSSNQPQHF. The CDR3 nucleotides read TGTGCCAGCAGCTTAGACCTAGGGACAGGAGTGAGTAGCAATCAGCCCCAGCATTTT.